This T cell receptor (beta chain) was documented in a study of T cells in Graves' hyperthyroidism and ophthalmopathy. Notes on the study in general: Also found in blood were most expanded thyroid clonotypes above 0.001. Ophthalmopathy cases were set apart from stable hyperthyroidism by a 13 V-J model.

Researchers took RNA transcripts and amplified the TCR beta CDR3 regions from them. Initially, a first-round RT-PCR of the TCR CDR3 employed the HTBI primer set. MiXCR, applied by TCRdb to the multiplex PCR reads, yields one record per CDR3 protein. The sample records hundreds of thousands of distinct CDR3 sequences, approximately 36% being singletons. There are 11 residues in the CDR3. CDR1 and CDR2 from the germline V gene are SQVTM and ANQGSEA. V shed 3 bases and J shed 7 bases, with 9 bases lying between them. Exclusion followed for patients with uncontrolled infection, other autoimmune disease, pregnancy or lactation. Thyroid ultrasound, orbital computed tomography, clinical symptoms, and serum thyroxine and TRAb underpinned diagnoses. The table lists this clonotype with many counts. The antigen is not known.

This chain links TRBV29-1 with TRBJ1-2; D unresolved. The sample comprised blood. This TCR was recovered from a woman aged 40 to 49 with Graves' hyperthyroidism. CDR3 nucleotide sequence: TGCAGCGTTGATAAGGGTACTGGCTACACCTTC. Translating gives CSVDKGTGYTF.